The 28 T cell receptor beta chains given below trace back to one sample, sequenced in a study of human T cells and chemical hapten exposure. TCRdb re-called the RACE reads through MiXCR, storing one row per CDR3 protein. The table includes approximately 320,000 distinct CDR3 sequences, about 5.4% detected once. Time point here: pre-sensitization, week 0. As to treatment: therapeutic diphenylcyclopropenone sensitization with weekly scalp DPC. Sample: whole blood, taken in connection with sensitization to the hapten diphenylcyclopropenone (DPC). The receptor set was obtained from a woman aged 18-29 years with alopecia areata. Some clones in this sample may be carry-over from other donors' samples.

This clonotype was found a few times. CDR3 amino acids: CASSYRNRLRGSPLHF. The DNA for the CDR3 is TGTGCCAGCAGTTACCGGAACAGGCTAAGAGGATCACCCCTCCACTTT. The rearrangement uses TRBV6-2 or TRBV6-3 and TRBJ1-6; D is perhaps TRBD1 (5 bases). The germline gives CDR1 MNHEY, CDR2 SVGEGT. With 2 bases removed from V and 10 bases from J, the gap between germline ends came to 18 bases. CDR3 size: 16 residues.

This clonotype was counted at least ten times. The gene calls are TRBV20-1 and TRBJ2-1; D may be TRBD2 (6 bases). The CDR3 totals 15 residues. Germline CDR1 DFQATT, CDR2 SNEGSKA (reference sequence). The V end lost 5 bases, the J end lost 0 bases, and 14 bases lay between the germline ends. As DNA, the CDR3 is TGCAGTGCTCCCGAAGCCGGGAGCTCCTACAATGAGCAGTTCTTC. Translating gives CSAPEAGSSYNEQFF.

The rearrangement links TRBV18 to TRBJ1-5; TRBD1 matches at 9 bases. This CDR3 has 16 amino acids. CDR1 is KGHSH and CDR2 is LQKENI in the germline V gene. V was pared by 3 bases and J by 5 bases, with 8 bases of the junction left unmatched. CDR3 protein: CASSPYGTGLDQPQHF. As DNA, the CDR3 is TGTGCCAGCTCACCTTACGGGACAGGGTTAGATCAGCCCCAGCATTTT.

This clonotype appeared many times. This sequence joins TRBV29-1 and TRBJ2-1; the match to TRBD1 covers 10 bases. J gave up 6 bases and V 7 bases, and 9 bases lay outside the gene matches. Germline-derived CDR1 and CDR2 are SQVTM and ANQGSEA. There are 14 residues in the CDR3. The CDR3 here is CSATGTGDLNEQFF. DNA for the CDR3: TGCAGCGCTACCGGGACAGGGGACCTCAATGAGCAGTTCTTC.

In its sample, this clonotype was seen a few times. V gene TRBV6-2 or TRBV6-3 combines with J gene TRBJ1-5, with a weak D call TRBD1 (6 bases). V gave up 11 bases and J gave up 3 bases, with 14 bases separating them. The CDR3 has 13 residues. Germline CDR1 MNHEY, CDR2 SVGEGT. The CDR3, as DNA: TGTGCCGGCTCGGGACAAGCCAATCAGCCCCAGCATTTT. Its translation is CAGSGQANQPQHF.

The chain joins TRBV6-5 to TRBJ1-3; D may be TRBD1 (5 bases). Trimming stripped 4 bases from V and 0 bases from J, with 7 bases between. CDR3 length: 14 amino acids. Germline loops: CDR1 MNHEY, CDR2 SVGAGI. CDR3 loop: CASSWGISGNTIYF. CDR3 DNA sequence: TGTGCCAGCAGTTGGGGGATCTCTGGAAACACCATATATTTT.

This clonotype was detected only a few times. V is TRBV6-5 and J is TRBJ2-3, with D perhaps TRBD2 (5 bases). The CDR3 contains 15 residues. Between the trimmed V and J ends, which lost 2 bases and 0 bases, there was a span of 9 bases. Germline V gives CDR1 MNHEY, CDR2 SVGAGI. DNA of the CDR3: TGTGCCAGCAGTTACGTTGAGCGGAGCACAGATACGCAGTATTTT. This sequence encodes CASSYVERSTDTQYF.

This clonotype was observed a handful of times. The V call is TRBV29-1, the J call TRBJ2-7; possibly TRBD1 for D (5 bases). Germline lookup yields CDR1 SQVTM and CDR2 ANQGSEA. V lost 1 base to trimming and J lost 2 bases, with 12 bases between them. CDR3 size: 14 residues. The CDR3: CSVEVQGRTYEQYF. CDR3 DNA: TGCAGCGTTGAAGTTCAGGGCCGGACCTACGAGCAGTACTTC.

The V call is TRBV7-9, the J call TRBJ2-1; D remains unclear. Deletions cut 4 bases from V and 7 bases from J, with 8 bases between. The CDR3 totals 12 residues. Germline lookup yields CDR1 SEHNR and CDR2 FQNEAQ (reference sequence). This CDR3 reads CASSSDVNEQFF. The CDR3 DNA follows: TGTGCCAGCAGCTCCGATGTGAATGAGCAGTTCTTC. Together with reference TRBV7-9 and TRBJ2-1, the CDR3 gives the full variable domain: DTGVSQNPRHKITKRGQNVTFRCDPISEHNRLYWYRQTLGQGPEFLTYFQNEAQLEKSRLLSDRFSAERPKGSFSTLEIQRTEQGDSAMYLCASSSDVNEQFFGPGTRLTVL.

This clonotype was seen many times. This chain connects TRBV2 to TRBJ1-4, with unresolved D. The CDR3 runs 13 residues. The germline V gene has CDR1 SNHLY and CDR2 FYNNEI. V was trimmed by 11 bases and J by 1 base, leaving 11 bases between them. CDR3 amino acids: CAWTPGTNEKLFF. The CDR3 DNA reads TGTGCCTGGACCCCTGGAACTAATGAAAAACTGTTTTTT.

This clonotype was found a few times. The chain links TRBV29-1 to TRBJ1-1, with D possibly TRBD1 on 5 matching bases. CDR1 SQVTM and CDR2 ANQGSEA come from the germline V gene. V was pared by 6 bases and J by 6 bases, with 11 bases between. The CDR3 length is 11 residues. The CDR3 loop is CSVALGAEAFF. The CDR3 DNA reads as TGCAGCGTCGCCCTGGGGGCTGAAGCTTTCTTT.

This clonotype has a handful of counts. The chain employs TRBV20-1 and TRBJ1-4, with D tentatively TRBD1 (6 bases). V was trimmed by 3 bases and J by 14 bases, leaving 19 bases between them. This CDR3 spans 13 amino acids. Germline lookup yields CDR1 DFQATT and CDR2 SNEGSKA (reference sequence). CDR3 protein: CSASETDSNGLFF. The DNA for the CDR3 is TGCAGTGCTAGTGAAACGGACAGTAATGGGCTGTTTTTT.

This chain connects TRBV6-2 or TRBV6-3 to TRBJ1-6, with 7 bases identical to TRBD1. The V gene's germline CDR1 is MNHEY and CDR2 SVGEGT. Germline trimming cut 6 bases from V and 5 bases from J; bases unmatched to any gene: 13. The CDR3 consists of 17 residues. The DNA for the CDR3 is TGTGCCAGCAGCGAGGGCCGATCGACAGGGCATAATTCACCCCTCCACTTT. The encoded protein is CASSEGRSTGHNSPLHF.

The rearrangement joins TRBV4-2 to TRBJ1-1; D remains ambiguous. The V gene lost 1 base and the J gene lost 5 bases, with 14 bases spanning the gap. Germline V gene data show CDR1 as LGHNA and CDR2 as YNFKEQ. The length of the CDR3 is 15 residues. For the CDR3, the DNA is TGTGCCAGCAGCCAAGGGGAAGTGGACGGGACTGAAGCTTTCTTT. As protein: CASSQGEVDGTEAFF.

The V call is TRBV6-6, the J call TRBJ2-5; D call uncertain. The CDR3 covers 14 residues. CDR1 and CDR2 (germline): MNHNY, SVGAGI (reference sequence). V was shortened by 3 bases and J by 0 bases, with 8 bases between the two germline ends. The CDR3 bases are TGTGCCAGCAGTTATCGCGGAAACCAAGAGACCCAGTACTTC. Translated: CASSYRGNQETQYF.

This clonotype was seen many times. The chain carries TRBV7-6 and TRBJ2-3; TRBD2 might be the D (5 bases). Trimming took off 0 bases at V and 0 bases at J, with 22 bases between the two ends. This CDR3 spans 20 amino acids. Germline V lookup: CDR1 SGHVS, CDR2 FNYEAQ. The DNA of the CDR3 is TGTGCCAGCAGCTTAGCGCGGATGGCGGGTTACGACACTAGCACAGATACGCAGTATTTT. Protein product: CASSLARMAGYDTSTDTQYF. The full variable domain, rest sourced from reference TRBV7-6 and TRBJ2-3, is GAGVSQSPRYKVTKRGQDVALRCDPISGHVSLYWYRQALGQGPEFLTYFNYEAQQDKSGLPNDRFSAERPEGSISTLTIQRTEQRDSAMYRCASSLARMAGYDTSTDTQYFGPGTRLTVL.

Ten or more counts support this clonotype. In DNA form, the CDR3 reads TGTGCCACCAGAGCTCAGGGGGCTTCTGGGGCCAACGTCCTGACTTTC. It is translated as CATRAQGASGANVLTF. The chain has TRBV10-3 and TRBJ2-6; 8 bases agree with TRBD1. Germline V CDR1 and CDR2: ENHRY, SYGVKD. The CDR3 contains 16 residues. Trimming at V came to 10 bases and at J to 1 base, leaving 9 bases not matched to a gene.

This clonotype appeared many times. The chain recombines TRBV13 with TRBJ2-7; 12 bases are a match to TRBD1. Germline CDR1 and CDR2: PRHDT and FYEKMQ (reference sequence). The trim removed 1 base at V and 4 bases at J, leaving 5 bases unmatched. The CDR3 sequence is 16 residues long. The CDR3: CASSLAGTGGAYEQYF. CDR3 bases: TGTGCCAGCAGCTTAGCTGGGACAGGGGGCGCATACGAGCAGTACTTC.

This clonotype was detected a few times. The rearrangement joins TRBV4-1 to TRBJ1-5; perhaps TRBD1 as D (6 bases). Germline CDR1 and CDR2: MGHRA and YSYEKL. Trimming shortened V by 4 bases and J by 1 base, and 17 bases separated the two germline ends. This CDR3 is 17 amino acids long. The CDR3 DNA follows: TGCGCCAGCAGCCCCCGAAAATCAACAGGGAGCAATCAGCCCCAGCATTTT. This gives the protein CASSPRKSTGSNQPQHF.

This clonotype was detected many times. V is TRBV12-3 or TRBV12-4 and J is TRBJ1-1; perhaps TRBD1 as D (5 bases). The CDR3 totals 13 residues. Trimming removed 0 bases at V and 8 bases at J, with 10 bases between. The CDR3 DNA sequence: TGTGCCAGCAGTTTAGCCCACGGACAAGAAGCTTTCTTT. This translates into CASSLAHGQEAFF.

This clonotype was recorded a few times. This chain uses TRBV4-1 with TRBJ2-2; possible D gene TRBD2, 5 bases. CDR3 length equals 16 residues. Trimming left V 1 base short and J 3 bases short, with 12 bases between. Germline values: CDR1 MGHRA, CDR2 YSYEKL. The CDR3 reads CASSQAPRGYTGELFF. The CDR3 region has the DNA TGCGCCAGCAGCCAAGCCCCCCGGGGTTACACCGGGGAGCTGTTTTTT.

This clonotype was seen ten or more times. The chain combines TRBV10-3 with TRBJ2-3; possibly TRBD2 for D (7 bases). This CDR3 spans 16 amino acids. Germline CDR1 is ENHRY and CDR2 is SYGVKD. The germline V and J ends were trimmed by 8 bases and 0 bases, with 18 bases remaining between them. The CDR3 reads CAIDGGQSISTDTQYF. In DNA form, the CDR3 reads TGTGCCATCGACGGGGGGCAGAGTATTAGCACAGATACGCAGTATTTT.

This clonotype occurred a few times. The rearrangement joins TRBV20-1 to TRBJ1-1; TRBD1 matches at 7 bases. The CDR3 has 13 residues. The germline CDR1 and CDR2 sequences are DFQATT and SNEGSKA (reference sequence). V shed 6 bases and J 5 bases; nucleotides not matched to a gene: 9. The CDR3 sequence is CSAPTGWETEAFF. CDR3 in DNA: TGCAGTGCCCCGACAGGGTGGGAGACTGAAGCTTTCTTT.

This clonotype was picked up many times. This chain links TRBV6-1 with TRBJ1-5; D not certain. CDR3 length: 14 residues. Germline CDR1 reads MNHNS; CDR2 reads SASEGT. Trimming stripped 5 bases from V and 5 bases from J, with 13 bases between. For the CDR3, the DNA is TGTGCCAGCAGTTCCACCAGTCTTGATCAGCCCCAGCATTTT. It yields the protein CASSSTSLDQPQHF.

The chain uses TRBV20-1 and TRBJ2-3; 7 bases map to TRBD2. The V gene's germline CDR1 is DFQATT and CDR2 SNEGSKA (reference sequence). J was trimmed by 0 bases and V by 6 bases; bases with no gene match: 9. The CDR3 extends over 15 amino acids. CDR3 sequence (DNA): TGCAGTGCCCCTTCAAGCGGGATAAGCACAGATACGCAGTATTTT. Encoded protein: CSAPSSGISTDTQYF.

The chain joins TRBV7-9 to TRBJ2-7; 11 bases line up with TRBD2. The germline CDR1 and CDR2 sequences are SEHNR and FQNEAQ (reference sequence). Unmatched junction bases numbered 9, after V lost 2 bases and J lost 6 bases. This CDR3 is built from 16 residues. The CDR3: CASSLRLAGGPGEQYF. Here the CDR3 DNA reads TGTGCCAGCAGCTTAAGGCTAGCGGGGGGACCGGGCGAGCAGTACTTC.

J is TRBJ2-3 and V is TRBV21-1; the table's D gene call, TRBD2, was not cross checked with the DNA. TRBV21-1 counts as a pseudogene. This CDR3 is 19 amino acids long. In nucleotides, the CDR3 is TGTGCCAGCAGCAAAGGGCCGGGACTAGCGGGGGAGACCACAGATACGCAGTATTTT. Translating it yields CASSKGPGLAGETTDTQYF.

This clonotype was seen repeatedly, ten times or more. The chain combines TRBV6-5 with TRBJ2-7, with 8 bases aligning to TRBD1. The J segment lost 4 bases and the V segment lost 0 bases, leaving 14 bases of the junction unmatched. Germline V gene data show CDR1 as MNHEY and CDR2 as SVGAGI. The CDR3 totals 18 residues. CDR3 bases: TGTGCCAGCAGTTACTCCACAAACGCCGGGACAGGCCTTTACGAGCAGTACTTC. Amino acids: CASSYSTNAGTGLYEQYF.